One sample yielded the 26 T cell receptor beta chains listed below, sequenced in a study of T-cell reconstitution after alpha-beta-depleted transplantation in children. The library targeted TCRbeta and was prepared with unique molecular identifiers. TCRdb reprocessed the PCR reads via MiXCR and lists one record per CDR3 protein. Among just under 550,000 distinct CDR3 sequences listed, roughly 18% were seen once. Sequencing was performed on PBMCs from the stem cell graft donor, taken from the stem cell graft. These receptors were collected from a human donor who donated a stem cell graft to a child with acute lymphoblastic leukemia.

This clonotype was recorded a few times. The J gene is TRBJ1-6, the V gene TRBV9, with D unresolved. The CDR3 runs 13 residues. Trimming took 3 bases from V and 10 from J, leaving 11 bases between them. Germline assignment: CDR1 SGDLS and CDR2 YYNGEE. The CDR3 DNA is TGTGCCAGCAGCGGGGCGAAGGGATCACCCCTCCACTTT. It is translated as CASSGAKGSPLHF.

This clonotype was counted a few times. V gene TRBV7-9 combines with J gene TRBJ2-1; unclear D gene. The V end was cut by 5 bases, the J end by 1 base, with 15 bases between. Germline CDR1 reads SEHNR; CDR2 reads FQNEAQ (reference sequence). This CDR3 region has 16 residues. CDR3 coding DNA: TGTGCCAGCAGCAAAGACATCTCTTCATCCTACAATGAGCAGTTCTTC. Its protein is CASSKDISSSYNEQFF. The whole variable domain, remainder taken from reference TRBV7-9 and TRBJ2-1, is DTGVSQNPRHKITKRGQNVTFRCDPISEHNRLYWYRQTLGQGPEFLTYFQNEAQLEKSRLLSDRFSAERPKGSFSTLEIQRTEQGDSAMYLCASSKDISSSYNEQFFGPGTRLTVL.

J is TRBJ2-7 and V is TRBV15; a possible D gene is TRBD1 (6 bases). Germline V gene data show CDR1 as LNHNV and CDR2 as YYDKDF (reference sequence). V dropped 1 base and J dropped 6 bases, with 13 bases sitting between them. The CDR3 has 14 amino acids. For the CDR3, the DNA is TGTGCCACCAGCAGAGCGACACAGGGTGGCGAGCAGTACTTC. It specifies CATSRATQGGEQYF.

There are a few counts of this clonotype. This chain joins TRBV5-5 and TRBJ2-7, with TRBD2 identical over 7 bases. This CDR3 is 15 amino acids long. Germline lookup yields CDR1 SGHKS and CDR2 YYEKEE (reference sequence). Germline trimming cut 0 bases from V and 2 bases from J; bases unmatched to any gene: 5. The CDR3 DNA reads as TGTGCCAGCAGCTTGGCCGCTAGCGGACCCTACGAGCAGTACTTC. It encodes CASSLAASGPYEQYF.

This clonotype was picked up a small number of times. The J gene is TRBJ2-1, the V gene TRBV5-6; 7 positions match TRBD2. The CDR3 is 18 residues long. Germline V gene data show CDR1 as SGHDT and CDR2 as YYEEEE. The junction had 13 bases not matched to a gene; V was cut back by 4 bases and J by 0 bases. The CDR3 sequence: CASSPGGVGGVSYNEQFF. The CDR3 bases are TGTGCCAGCAGCCCTGGGGGGGTTGGGGGAGTCTCCTACAATGAGCAGTTCTTC.

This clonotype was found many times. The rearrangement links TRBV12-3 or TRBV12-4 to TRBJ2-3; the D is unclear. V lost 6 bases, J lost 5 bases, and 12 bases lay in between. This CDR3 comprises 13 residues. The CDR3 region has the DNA TGTGCCAGCAGCTTCCCTCCCCGAGATACGCAGTATTTT. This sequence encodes CASSFPPRDTQYF.

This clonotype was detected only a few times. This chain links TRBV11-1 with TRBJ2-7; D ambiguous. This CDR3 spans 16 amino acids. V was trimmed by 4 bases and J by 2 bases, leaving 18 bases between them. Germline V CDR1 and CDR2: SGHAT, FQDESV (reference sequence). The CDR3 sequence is CASSSHTARVPYEQYF. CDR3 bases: TGTGCCAGCAGCTCCCACACGGCAAGGGTCCCCTACGAGCAGTACTTC.

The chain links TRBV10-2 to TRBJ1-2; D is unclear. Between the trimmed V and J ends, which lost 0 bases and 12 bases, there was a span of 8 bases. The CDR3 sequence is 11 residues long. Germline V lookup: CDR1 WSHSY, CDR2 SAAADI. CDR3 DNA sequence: TGCGCCAGCAGTGAGTCGGAGGGTCACACCTTC. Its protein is CASSESEGHTF.

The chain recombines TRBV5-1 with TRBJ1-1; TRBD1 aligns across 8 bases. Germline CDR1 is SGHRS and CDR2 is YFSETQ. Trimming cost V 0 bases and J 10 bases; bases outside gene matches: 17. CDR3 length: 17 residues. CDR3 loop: CASSLVASGTGFARAFF. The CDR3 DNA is TGCGCCAGCAGCTTGGTGGCCTCCGGGACAGGCTTTGCCCGAGCTTTCTTT.

Here the CDR3 reads CASSPLLTSGNSYEQYF. DNA of the CDR3: TGTGCCAGCTCACCTCTATTAACTAGCGGGAATAGCTACGAGCAGTACTTC. This chain joins TRBV18 and TRBJ2-7; TRBD2 aligns across 10 bases. J was trimmed by 3 bases and V by 3 bases; bases with no gene match: 11. CDR3 size: 17 residues. Germline CDR1 reads KGHSH; CDR2 reads LQKENI.

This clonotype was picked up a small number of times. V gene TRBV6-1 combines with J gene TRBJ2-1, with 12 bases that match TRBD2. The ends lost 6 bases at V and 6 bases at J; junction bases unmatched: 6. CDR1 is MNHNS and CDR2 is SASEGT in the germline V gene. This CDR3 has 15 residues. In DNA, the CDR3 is TGTGCCAGCAGAAAGGGACTAGCGGGCCTCAATGAGCAGTTCTTC. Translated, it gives CASRKGLAGLNEQFF.

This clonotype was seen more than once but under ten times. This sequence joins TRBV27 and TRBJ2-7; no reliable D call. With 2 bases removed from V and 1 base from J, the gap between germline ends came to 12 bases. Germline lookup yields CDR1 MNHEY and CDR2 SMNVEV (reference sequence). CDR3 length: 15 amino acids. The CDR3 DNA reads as TGTGCCAGCAGTTTACGGCGGAGCCAATCCTACGAGCAGTACTTC. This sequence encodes CASSLRRSQSYEQYF.

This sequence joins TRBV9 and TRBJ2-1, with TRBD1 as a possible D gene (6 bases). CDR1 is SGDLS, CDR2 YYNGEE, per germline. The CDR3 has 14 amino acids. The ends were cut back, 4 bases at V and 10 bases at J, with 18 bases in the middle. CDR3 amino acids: CASSKSGQVSEQFF. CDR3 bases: TGTGCCAGCAGCAAATCGGGACAAGTTTCGGAGCAGTTCTTC.

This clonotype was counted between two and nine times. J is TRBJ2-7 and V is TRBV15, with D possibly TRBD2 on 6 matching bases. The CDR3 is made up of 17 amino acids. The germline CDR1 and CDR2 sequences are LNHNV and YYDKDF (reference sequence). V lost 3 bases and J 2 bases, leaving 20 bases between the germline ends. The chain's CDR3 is CATSSEEMVGGTYEQYF. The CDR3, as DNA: TGTGCCACCAGCAGTGAAGAGATGGTGGGGGGAACCTACGAGCAGTACTTC.

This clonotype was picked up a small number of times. The CDR3 DNA follows: TGTGCCAGCAGTTTTGTGCTAGCGGGAGAGCCAGCCAAAAACATTCAGTACTTC. Encoded protein: CASSFVLAGEPAKNIQYF. This rearrangement joins TRBV12-3 or TRBV12-4 to TRBJ2-4, with TRBD2 matching 10 bases. Unmatched junction bases numbered 8, after V lost 3 bases and J lost 0 bases. The length of the CDR3 is 18 residues.

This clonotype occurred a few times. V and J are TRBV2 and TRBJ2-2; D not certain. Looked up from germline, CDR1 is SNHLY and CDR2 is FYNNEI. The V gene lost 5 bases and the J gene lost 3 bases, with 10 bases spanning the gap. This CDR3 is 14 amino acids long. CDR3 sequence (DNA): TGTGCCAGCAGTATCCGAGGTCACACCGGGGAGCTGTTTTTT. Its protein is CASSIRGHTGELFF.

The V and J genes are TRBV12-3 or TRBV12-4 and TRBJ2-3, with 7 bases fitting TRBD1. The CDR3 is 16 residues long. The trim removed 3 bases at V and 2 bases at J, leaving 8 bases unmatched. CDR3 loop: CASSFTDRVFTDTQYF. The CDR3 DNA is TGTGCCAGCAGTTTTACAGACAGGGTCTTCACAGATACGCAGTATTTT.

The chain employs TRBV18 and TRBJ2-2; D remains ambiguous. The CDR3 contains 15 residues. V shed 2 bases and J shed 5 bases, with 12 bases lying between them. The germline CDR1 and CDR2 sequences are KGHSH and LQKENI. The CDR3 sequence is CASSPDQLETGELFF. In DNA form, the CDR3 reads TGTGCCAGCTCACCAGATCAGCTTGAGACCGGGGAGCTGTTTTTT. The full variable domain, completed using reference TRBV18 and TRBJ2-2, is NAGVMQNPRHLVRRRGQEARLRCSPMKGHSHVYWYRQLPEEGLKFMVYLQKENIIDESGMPKERFSAEFPKEGPSILRIQQVVRGDSAAYFCASSPDQLETGELFFGEGSRLTVL.

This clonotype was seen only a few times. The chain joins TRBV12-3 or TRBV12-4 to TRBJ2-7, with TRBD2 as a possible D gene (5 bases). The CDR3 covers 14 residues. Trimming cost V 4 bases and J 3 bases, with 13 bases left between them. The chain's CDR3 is CASSSRTGDYEQYF. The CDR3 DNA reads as TGTGCCAGCAGTTCCCGGACTGGGGACTACGAGCAGTACTTC.

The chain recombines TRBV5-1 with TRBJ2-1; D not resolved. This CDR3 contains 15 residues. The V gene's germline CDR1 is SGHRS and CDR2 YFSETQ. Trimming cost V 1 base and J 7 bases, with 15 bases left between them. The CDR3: CASSLTLGISNEQFF. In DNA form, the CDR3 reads TGCGCCAGCAGCTTGACCCTGGGGATCTCAAATGAGCAGTTCTTC.

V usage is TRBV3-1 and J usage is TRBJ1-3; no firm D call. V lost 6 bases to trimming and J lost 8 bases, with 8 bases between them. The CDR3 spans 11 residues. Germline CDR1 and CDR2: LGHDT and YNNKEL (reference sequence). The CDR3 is CASSFGDTIYF. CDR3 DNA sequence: TGTGCCAGCAGTTTTGGGGACACCATATATTTT.

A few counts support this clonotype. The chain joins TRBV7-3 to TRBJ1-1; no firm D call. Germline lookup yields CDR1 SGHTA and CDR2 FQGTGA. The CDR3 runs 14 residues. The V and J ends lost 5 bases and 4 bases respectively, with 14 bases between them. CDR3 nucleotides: TGTGCCAGCAGCCTCGTTGGATTACGCACTGAAGCTTTCTTT. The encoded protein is CASSLVGLRTEAFF.

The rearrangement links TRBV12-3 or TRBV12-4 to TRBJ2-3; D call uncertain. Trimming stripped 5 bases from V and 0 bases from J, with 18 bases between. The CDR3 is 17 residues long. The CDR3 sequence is CASSRSATATSTDTQYF. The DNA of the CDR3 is TGTGCCAGCAGTCGCTCAGCGACGGCAACTAGCACAGATACGCAGTATTTT.

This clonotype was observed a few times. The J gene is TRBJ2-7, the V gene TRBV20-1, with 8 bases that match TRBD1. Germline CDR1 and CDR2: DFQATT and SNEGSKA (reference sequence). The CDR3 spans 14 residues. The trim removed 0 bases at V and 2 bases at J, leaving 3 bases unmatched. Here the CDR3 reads CSARDRDRTYEQYF. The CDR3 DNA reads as TGCAGTGCTAGAGATCGGGACAGGACCTACGAGCAGTACTTC.

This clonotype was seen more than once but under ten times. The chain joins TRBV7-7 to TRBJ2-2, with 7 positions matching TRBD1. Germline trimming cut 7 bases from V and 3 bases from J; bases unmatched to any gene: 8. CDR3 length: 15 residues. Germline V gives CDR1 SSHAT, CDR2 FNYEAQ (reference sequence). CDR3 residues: CASTPTTGHTGELFF. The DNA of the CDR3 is TGTGCCAGCACGCCAACGACAGGGCACACCGGGGAGCTGTTTTTT.

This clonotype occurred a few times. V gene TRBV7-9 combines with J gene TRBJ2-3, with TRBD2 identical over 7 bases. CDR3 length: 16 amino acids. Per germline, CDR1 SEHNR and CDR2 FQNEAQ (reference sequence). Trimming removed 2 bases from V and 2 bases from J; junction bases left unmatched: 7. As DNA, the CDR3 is TGTGCCAGCAGCTTACTCCCTAGCGGAACCACAGATACGCAGTATTTT. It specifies CASSLLPSGTTDTQYF. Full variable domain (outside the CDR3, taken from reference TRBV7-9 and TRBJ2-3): DTGVSQNPRHKITKRGQNVTFRCDPISEHNRLYWYRQTLGQGPEFLTYFQNEAQLEKSRLLSDRFSAERPKGSFSTLEIQRTEQGDSAMYLCASSLLPSGTTDTQYFGPGTRLTVL.